The 21 T cell receptor beta chains presented below share a single source sample, sequenced in a study of cytomegalovirus exposure and HLA in healthy donors. The PCR was carried out with 60 Vbeta primers and 13 Jbeta primers. The data were produced by immunoSEQ multiplex PCR, yet TCRdb's version contains in-frame clones alone and is incomplete. This sample has some 150,000 clones, with about three fifths found just once. Sequenced: PBMCs. The receptors originated from a woman aged 25 to 39 in good health and CMV-seropositive.

In this sample, this clone turned up a few times. The chain is built from TRBV2 and TRBJ2-3; D is unresolved. The germline V gene encodes CDR1 SNHLY and CDR2 FYNNEI. The CDR3 is made up of 14 amino acids. The V and J ends lost 4 bases and 4 bases respectively, with 12 bases between them. The CDR3 is CASSARLVSDTQYF. CDR3 DNA sequence: TGTGCCAGCAGTGCGAGGCTAGTGTCAGATACGCAGTATTTT.

V gene TRBV5-4 combines with J gene TRBJ1-2, with D uncertain. Per germline, CDR1 SGHNT and CDR2 YYREEE (reference sequence). With 4 bases removed from V and 2 bases from J, the gap between germline ends came to 15 bases. This CDR3 comprises 15 residues. The CDR3 here is CASSASLAENYGYTF. CDR3 sequence (DNA): TGTGCCAGCAGCGCTTCCTTGGCGGAAAACTATGGCTACACCTTC.

This clone turned up a few times. This rearrangement joins TRBV13 to TRBJ2-7, with 12 bases fitting TRBD2. With V trimmed by 5 bases and J by 2 bases, 4 bases remained unmatched. The CDR3 has 15 residues. Per the germline V gene, CDR1 is PRHDT and CDR2 is FYEKMQ (reference sequence). The CDR3 DNA reads as TGTGCCAGCAGCAGTTCTAGCGGGGGGGCCTACGAGCAGTACTTC. Translating gives CASSSSSGGAYEQYF. The full variable domain, in which reference TRBV13 and TRBJ2-7 provide the parts outside the CDR3, is AAGVIQSPRHLIKEKRETATLKCYPIPRHDTVYWYQQGPGQDPQFLISFYEKMQSDKGSIPDRFSAQQFSDYHSELNMSSLELGDSALYFCASSSSSGGAYEQYFGPGTRLTVT.

This clone occurred a few times. The chain employs TRBV6-5 and TRBJ1-6; D not resolved. V lost 6 bases, J lost 7 bases, and 16 bases lay in between. The germline CDR1 and CDR2 sequences are MNHEY and SVGAGI. The CDR3 contains 15 residues. This chain's CDR3 is CASSRPRTENSPLHF. The DNA for the CDR3 is TGTGCCAGCAGCCGACCCAGAACGGAGAATTCACCCCTCCACTTT.

This clone has a handful of counts. The rearrangement links TRBV7-9 to TRBJ1-3; TRBD1 agrees at 7 bases. This CDR3 is 16 amino acids long. The germline gives CDR1 SEHNR, CDR2 FQNEAQ (reference sequence). With 1 base clipped from V and 4 bases from J, the junction kept 7 bases outside the gene matches. CDR3 in amino acids: CASSLEMRGRGNTIYF. Written as DNA, the CDR3 is TGTGCCAGCAGCTTAGAGATGAGGGGGCGAGGAAACACCATATATTTT.

This chain uses TRBV10-3 with TRBJ2-3; tentative D call: TRBD2 (5 bases). The V and J ends lost 6 bases and 6 bases respectively, with 16 bases between them. CDR1 is ENHRY, CDR2 SYGVKD, per germline. The CDR3 loop spans 14 amino acids. The chain's CDR3 is CAIRLASVGDTQYF. The CDR3 region has the DNA TGTGCCATCAGGCTAGCTTCCGTTGGGGATACGCAGTATTTT.

The V call is TRBV27, the J call TRBJ2-1; the match to TRBD1 covers 7 bases. V lost 5 bases, J lost 10 bases, and 11 bases stayed unmatched. Germline V gene lookup returns CDR1 MNHEY and CDR2 SMNVEV (reference sequence). The CDR3 covers 14 residues. CDR3 nucleotides: TGTGCCAGCAGTCTGTTTACAGGGGCCGAGGAGCAGTTCTTC. Its translation is CASSLFTGAEEQFF.

Turning to this clone: This likely reflects a read error, since a far larger clone is one base away. This same CDR3 is encoded by further DNA sequences in the sample. V and J are TRBV5-1 and TRBJ1-2; TRBD1 agrees at 7 bases. This CDR3 has 14 residues. In germline, CDR1 is SGHRS, CDR2 YFSETQ. The CDR3 nucleotides read TGCGCCAGTAGCTTCGACAGGGTTGGAAGTGGCTACACCTTC. Amino acid sequence: CASSFDRVGSGYTF.

The chain has TRBV5-6 and TRBJ1-3, with D possibly matching TRBD1 (6 bases). The CDR3 has 13 residues. Trimming removed 4 bases from V and 3 bases from J, with 8 bases in between. Germline CDR1 and CDR2: SGHDT and YYEEEE. The CDR3 loop is CASSKTGGNTIYF. CDR3 bases: TGTGCCAGCAGCAAGACAGGTGGAAACACCATATATTTT.

This chain connects TRBV7-6 to TRBJ2-1, with a tentative D call TRBD2 (5 bases). Per germline, CDR1 SGHVS and CDR2 FNYEAQ. Trimming pared 5 bases from V and 4 bases from J, leaving 9 bases between. The CDR3 runs 13 residues. The CDR3 reads CASSRRVYNEQFF. The CDR3 DNA reads as TGTGCCAGCAGCAGGCGGGTATACAATGAGCAGTTCTTC.

The chain uses TRBV4-1 and TRBJ2-2; tentatively, D is TRBD1 (5 bases). CDR3 length: 16 amino acids. V lost 1 base to trimming and J lost 5 bases, with 14 bases between them. Germline loops: CDR1 MGHRA, CDR2 YSYEKL. The CDR3 region has the DNA TGCGCCAGCAGCCAAGCCCCATTTCGGACAACCGGGGAGCTGTTTTTT. Amino acid sequence: CASSQAPFRTTGELFF.

This clone was counted between two and nine times. The V and J genes are TRBV21-1 and TRBJ2-1; TRBD2, the table's D call, lacks a check against the DNA. TRBV21-1 has pseudogene status. The CDR3 runs 13 residues. The CDR3 reads CARGGQRTNEQFF. CDR3 in DNA: TGTGCCAGGGGGGGGCAGCGGACCAATGAGCAGTTCTTC.

The CDR3 is CASSIPGQGREETQYF. The CDR3 nucleotides read TGTGCCAGCAGTATACCGGGACAGGGGCGGGAAGAGACCCAGTACTTC. This sequence joins TRBV28 and TRBJ2-5; 10 bases are a match to TRBD1. Losses at the gene ends were 5 bases for V and 3 bases for J; bases not matched to a gene: 9. CDR3 length: 16 residues. Germline V gives CDR1 MDHEN, CDR2 SYDVKM.

V gene TRBV18 combines with J gene TRBJ1-5, with a weak D call TRBD1 (5 bases). CDR1 is KGHSH, CDR2 LQKENI, per germline. The CDR3 has 14 residues. V gave up 4 bases and J gave up 5 bases, with 12 bases separating them. CDR3 coding DNA: TGTGCCAGCTCACGAGATGGGGCGGATCAGCCCCAGCATTTT. Amino acids: CASSRDGADQPQHF.

The rearrangement uses TRBV4-1 and TRBJ1-4, with 7 bases aligning to TRBD1. V gave up 0 bases and J gave up 10 bases; unmatched junction bases: 23. The length of the CDR3 is 20 residues. Germline CDR1 reads MGHRA; CDR2 reads YSYEKL. The CDR3, as DNA: TGCGCCAGCAGCCAAGAAGGGGGCGCTGGAAACACCGACGGGAGAGGAAAACTGTTTTTT. This encodes CASSQEGGAGNTDGRGKLFF.

The chain joins TRBV7-6 to TRBJ2-7, with TRBD1 matching 9 bases. Germline CDR1 and CDR2: SGHVS and FNYEAQ. J was trimmed by 6 bases and V by 5 bases; bases with no gene match: 11. The CDR3 loop spans 15 amino acids. As DNA, the CDR3 is TGTGCCAGCAGCCACGGACAGGGGATATTCGTCGAGCAGTACTTC. It codes for CASSHGQGIFVEQYF.

The chain couples TRBV30 to TRBJ1-5; TRBD1 is a possible D gene (6 bases). Trimming pared 5 bases from V and 9 bases from J, leaving 26 bases between. Germline lookup yields CDR1 GTSNPN and CDR2 SVGIG (reference sequence). This CDR3 contains 16 residues. CDR3 coding DNA: TGTGCCTGGGGAGGCGACAGGAGGACAAACGGCCCGCCCCAGCATTTT. Residues: CAWGGDRRTNGPPQHF.

V gene TRBV28 combines with J gene TRBJ1-5; possible D gene TRBD1, 6 bases. V lost 11 bases, J lost 12 bases, and 26 bases lay in between. CDR3 size: 14 residues. Germline V CDR1 and CDR2: MDHEN, SYDVKM. The CDR3 loop reads CASHGMGQRLDQHF. The CDR3 DNA is TGTGCCTCACACGGCATGGGACAAAGGTTGGACCAGCATTTT.

The chain links TRBV4-1 to TRBJ1-4; D gene ambiguous. The length of the CDR3 is 16 residues. V lost 1 base, J lost 0 bases, and 9 bases lay in between. CDR1 is MGHRA and CDR2 is YSYEKL in the germline V gene. CDR3 bases: TGCGCCAGCAGCCAAGTGCGGCTTGCAACTAATGAAAAACTGTTTTTT. It codes for CASSQVRLATNEKLFF.

The V gene is TRBV6-5, the J gene TRBJ2-6, with a tentative D call TRBD1 (6 bases). The CDR3 loop spans 13 amino acids. Trimming cost V 5 bases and J 19 bases, with 21 bases left between them. Germline V lookup: CDR1 MNHEY, CDR2 SVGAGI. CDR3 protein: CASSRIETGVTTF. DNA of the CDR3: TGTGCCAGCAGTAGAATCGAGACAGGCGTCACAACTTTC.

This clone turned up a few times. The V and J genes are TRBV27 and TRBJ2-1; possible D gene TRBD2, 6 bases. V was cut by 6 bases and J by 12 bases, with 15 bases left in between. The CDR3 spans 12 residues. Germline CDR1 reads MNHEY; CDR2 reads SMNVEV (reference sequence). CDR3 DNA: TGTGCCAGCAGCCCTCTGGAGGGTACGCAGTTCTTC. Protein product: CASSPLEGTQFF.